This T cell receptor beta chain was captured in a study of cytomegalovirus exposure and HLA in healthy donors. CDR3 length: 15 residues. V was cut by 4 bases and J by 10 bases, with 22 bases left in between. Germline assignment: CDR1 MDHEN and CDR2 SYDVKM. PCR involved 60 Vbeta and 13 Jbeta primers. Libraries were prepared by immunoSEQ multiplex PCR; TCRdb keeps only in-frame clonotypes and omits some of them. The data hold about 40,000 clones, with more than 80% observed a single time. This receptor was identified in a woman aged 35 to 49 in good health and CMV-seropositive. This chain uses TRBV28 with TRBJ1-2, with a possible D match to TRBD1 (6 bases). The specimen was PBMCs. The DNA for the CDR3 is TGTGCCAGCAGTTCAGGGGCCTCAGGGGAACATTTCTACACCTTC. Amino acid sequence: CASSSGASGEHFYTF.